The T cell receptor (beta chain) described here comes from a study of T cells after yellow fever vaccination. Study information: Low-cell-number fractions were prepared with SMART-Seq v4 Ultra Low Input.

This clonotype appeared many times. No antigen is known for it. MiXCR, applied by TCRdb to the 5' RACE reads, yields one record per CDR3 protein. This sample has a few hundred thousand distinct CDR3 sequences, with around 7% found just once. Broader study findings: Contaminating bulk clonotypes could be abundant in FACS-sorted repertoires. Primary-vaccination clones mostly resurfaced post-booster (around 95% CD4, roughly 90% CD8).

This CDR3 has 14 amino acids. CDR1 SGHRS and CDR2 YFSETQ come from the germline V gene. V dropped 4 bases and J dropped 0; count of bases not matched to a gene: 3. The chain carries TRBV5-1 and TRBJ1-1, with 7 bases matching TRBD1. Sequenced material: PBMCs, taken more than 35 days after the first yellow fever vaccination. This TCR was recovered from a young man who received the YFV17D yellow fever vaccine. CDR3 sequence: CASSQGQLNTEAFF. Here the CDR3 DNA reads TGCGCCAGCAGCCAGGGACAGTTGAACACTGAAGCTTTCTTT.